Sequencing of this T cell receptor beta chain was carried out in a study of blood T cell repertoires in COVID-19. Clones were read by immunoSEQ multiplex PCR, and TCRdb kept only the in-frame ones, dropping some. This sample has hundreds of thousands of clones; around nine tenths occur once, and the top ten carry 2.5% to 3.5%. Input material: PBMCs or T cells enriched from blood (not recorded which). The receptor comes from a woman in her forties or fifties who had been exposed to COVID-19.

CDR3 sequence reads: CASSQEFQGNTIYF. DNA of the CDR3: TGCGCCAGCAGCCAAGAGTTCCAGGGGAACACCATATATTTT. The chain employs TRBV4-1 and TRBJ1-3; TRBD1 might be the D (6 bases). Germline assignment: CDR1 MGHRA and CDR2 YSYEKL. The V end was cut by 0 bases, the J end by 7 bases, with 10 bases between. This CDR3 has 14 residues.